This record concerns one TCR beta chain sequence. The PCR ran on 60 Vbeta and 13 Jbeta primers. Assay used: immunoSEQ multiplex PCR; TCRdb lists only in-frame clones, some missing. The top ten hold about 4.3% of the sample, which has 140,000 to 150,000 clones, approximately 80% seen once. The entry originates in a study of cytomegalovirus exposure and HLA in healthy donors. V was shortened by 2 bases and J by 4 bases, with 15 bases between the two germline ends. Germline loops: CDR1 MNHEY, CDR2 SVGAGI. CDR3 length equals 16 residues. The sample taken for sequencing was PBMCs. The TCR comes from a man in his forties in good health and CMV-seronegative. The gene calls are TRBV6-5 and TRBJ1-3, with a tentative D call TRBD1 (5 bases). The DNA for the CDR3 is TGTGCCAGCAGTTACCGCTCCGCCAGGGTAGGAAACACCATATATTTT. It codes for CASSYRSARVGNTIYF.